Presented here are 25 T cell receptor beta chains from one specimen sequenced in a study of shared clonotypes between healthy human individuals. Terminally differentiated effector memory CD45RA+ cells were excluded from the naive CD8 cells, which were CD45RO-negative and positively selected for CCR7. Method: immunoSEQ multiplex PCR; TCRdb's copy keeps in-frame clones and lacks some. Among around 1.9 million clones listed, 80% to 95% were seen once. Sequencing input: naive CD8+ T cells from PBMCs. These receptors originate from a man aged 18 to 29 in good health. Some clones in this sample may be carry-over from other donors' samples.

V gene TRBV9 combines with J gene TRBJ1-1, with a tentative D call TRBD1 (5 bases). This CDR3 comprises 14 residues. Germline V CDR1 and CDR2: SGDLS, YYNGEE. Trimming pared 4 bases from V and 4 bases from J, leaving 14 bases between. This chain's CDR3 is CASSNRDSFTEAFF. In nucleotides, the CDR3 is TGTGCCAGCAGCAACCGGGACTCTTTCACTGAAGCTTTCTTT.

V is TRBV5-8 and J is TRBJ2-7, with 9 bases matching TRBD2. Germline V gene data show CDR1 as SGHTS and CDR2 as YDEGEE. The CDR3 has 14 amino acids. The junction had 6 bases not matched to a gene; V was cut back by 5 bases and J by 3 bases. CDR3 nucleotides: TGTGCCAGCAGATTTAGCGGGAGTAGCTACGAGCAGTACTTC. Its translation is CASRFSGSSYEQYF.

The genes are TRBV29-1 and TRBJ2-7; 9 bases are a match to TRBD2. Trimming cost V 6 bases and J 3 bases; bases outside gene matches: 3. This CDR3 comprises 12 residues. Germline V CDR1 and CDR2: SQVTM, ANQGSEA. The CDR3 loop reads CSVSSGNYEQYF. The CDR3 DNA reads as TGCAGCGTGTCTAGCGGGAACTACGAGCAGTACTTC.

This chain joins TRBV5-6 and TRBJ2-2, with 9 bases fitting TRBD1. J was trimmed by 7 bases and V by 4 bases; bases with no gene match: 8. This CDR3 contains 15 residues. CDR1 and CDR2 from the germline V gene are SGHDT and YYEEEE. CDR3 residues: CASSLGQGFGGELFF. CDR3 sequence (DNA): TGTGCCAGCAGCCTGGGACAGGGATTCGGCGGGGAGCTGTTTTTT.

CDR3 DNA sequence: TGTGCCAGCAGCCCTAGAGAAGAAATCGCAACTAATGAAAAACTGTTTTTT. It encodes CASSPREEIATNEKLFF. The chain recombines TRBV13 with TRBJ1-4; D uncertain. Trimming stripped 5 bases from V and 0 bases from J, with 16 bases between. Looked up from germline, CDR1 is PRHDT and CDR2 is FYEKMQ (reference sequence). The CDR3 loop spans 17 amino acids.

This clone was seen just once. This rearrangement joins TRBV6-1 to TRBJ2-2; D is unresolved. V gave up 10 bases and J gave up 2 bases, with 11 bases separating them. Germline assignment: CDR1 MNHNS and CDR2 SASEGT. The CDR3 extends over 13 amino acids. CDR3 amino acids: CATLTPNTGELFF. DNA for the CDR3: TGTGCCACCCTGACACCCAACACCGGGGAGCTGTTTTTT.

This clone was seen only once. This sequence joins TRBV27 and TRBJ2-1; no clear D. Germline assignment: CDR1 MNHEY and CDR2 SMNVEV (reference sequence). The CDR3 runs to 14 residues. The V end lost 2 bases, the J end lost 7 bases, and 12 bases lay between the germline ends. The CDR3 nucleotides are TGTGCCAGCAGTTTAAGGGCTGGATTAAATGAGCAGTTCTTC. It codes for CASSLRAGLNEQFF.

This sequence joins TRBV5-1 and TRBJ2-2, with TRBD2 matching 8 bases. Looked up from germline, CDR1 is SGHRS and CDR2 is YFSETQ. The CDR3 sequence is 18 residues long. V shed 0 bases, J shed 4 bases, and the junction held 11 bases outside the gene matches. The CDR3 region is CASSLDGPLAVLTGELFF. The CDR3 DNA follows: TGCGCCAGCAGCTTGGACGGTCCACTAGCGGTCCTCACCGGGGAGCTGTTTTTT.

This clone showed up just once. Distinct nucleotide sequences in the sample also encode this CDR3. J is TRBJ2-5 and V is TRBV7-3; 7 bases are shared with TRBD2. This CDR3 has 14 residues. After removal of 0 bases from V and 4 bases from J, the junction contained 2 bases not matched to a gene. The germline V gene has CDR1 SGHTA and CDR2 FQGTGA. The CDR3 is CASSLTGGRETQYF. The CDR3 DNA reads as TGTGCCAGCAGCTTAACAGGCGGGAGAGAGACCCAGTACTTC. Looking up the rest from reference TRBV7-3 and TRBJ2-5 gives the full variable domain: GAGVSQTPSNKVTEKGKYVELRCDPISGHTALYWYRQSLGQGPEFLIYFQGTGAADDSGLPNDRFFAVRPEGSVSTLKIQRTERGDSAVYLCASSLTGGRETQYFGPGTRLLVL.

This clone was seen only once. The J gene is TRBJ1-2, the V gene TRBV7-8; tentative D call: TRBD1 (6 bases). Germline CDR1 reads SGHVS; CDR2 reads FQNEAQ. The CDR3 is made up of 16 amino acids. Deletions cut 2 bases from V and 0 bases from J, with 13 bases between. The CDR3: CASSLLDSLPNYGYTF. CDR3 nucleotides: TGTGCCAGCAGCTTATTGGACAGCTTGCCTAACTATGGCTACACCTTC.

V usage is TRBV7-9 and J usage is TRBJ2-1; D unclear. The CDR3 contains 17 residues. Trimming took 5 bases from V and 1 from J, leaving 18 bases between them. Germline V gives CDR1 SEHNR, CDR2 FQNEAQ (reference sequence). The CDR3 loop reads CASSPGRVGNSYNEQFF. The CDR3 coding sequence is TGTGCCAGCAGCCCCGGAAGGGTAGGGAATTCCTACAATGAGCAGTTCTTC. Complete variable domain (other parts from reference TRBV7-9 and TRBJ2-1): DTGVSQNPRHKITKRGQNVTFRCDPISEHNRLYWYRQTLGQGPEFLTYFQNEAQLEKSRLLSDRFSAERPKGSFSTLEIQRTEQGDSAMYLCASSPGRVGNSYNEQFFGPGTRLTVL.

V usage is TRBV15 and J usage is TRBJ2-7; 8 nucleotides line up with TRBD1. This CDR3 contains 15 residues. Germline V gene sequence: CDR1 LNHNV, CDR2 YYDKDF (reference sequence). With 0 bases clipped from V and 6 bases from J, the junction kept 7 bases outside the gene matches. The CDR3 sequence: CATSRDWTGPSEQYF. The CDR3 DNA sequence: TGTGCCACCAGCAGAGATTGGACAGGGCCCTCCGAGCAGTACTTC.

The chain couples TRBV2 to TRBJ1-2; D gene ambiguous. Per the germline V gene, CDR1 is SNHLY and CDR2 is FYNNEI. The V and J ends lost 8 bases and 8 bases respectively, with 15 bases between them. The CDR3 covers 12 residues. CDR3 sequence (DNA): TGTGCCAGCCTTGGACGGTCTTTGGGCTACACCTTC. Protein sequence: CASLGRSLGYTF.

The CDR3 loop reads CASSSHTRWTSGSYLTKTQYF. The CDR3 bases are TGTGCCAGCAGCTCACATACCCGCTGGACTAGCGGGAGCTACCTCACAAAGACCCAGTACTTC. The chain joins TRBV7-3 to TRBJ2-5; 13 bases are a match to TRBD2. The germline V gene has CDR1 SGHTA and CDR2 FQGTGA. CDR3 length: 21 residues. The ends lost 4 bases at V and 6 bases at J; junction bases unmatched: 23.

The rearrangement uses TRBV9 and TRBJ2-3, with 13 bases identical to TRBD2. V was pared by 3 bases and J by 5 bases, with 6 bases of the junction left unmatched. The CDR3 loop spans 16 amino acids. Germline values: CDR1 SGDLS, CDR2 YYNGEE. The DNA of the CDR3 is TGTGCCAGCAGCGCCGGGACTAGCGGGATGGGAGATACGCAGTATTTT. Amino acid sequence: CASSAGTSGMGDTQYF. Drawing the rest from reference TRBV9 and TRBJ2-3, the complete variable domain is DSGVTQTPKHLITATGQRVTLRCSPRSGDLSVYWYQQSLDQGLQFLIQYYNGEERAKGNILERFSAQQFPDLHSELNLSSLELGDSALYFCASSAGTSGMGDTQYFGPGTRLTVL.

The V call is TRBV5-1, the J call TRBJ1-2; no firm D call. Trimming took 5 bases from V and 4 from J, leaving 18 bases between them. Germline-derived CDR1 and CDR2 are SGHRS and YFSETQ. CDR3 size: 15 residues. The CDR3 is CASSAEFAMGYGYTF. The CDR3 region has the DNA TGCGCCAGCAGTGCCGAGTTCGCTATGGGCTATGGCTACACCTTC.

About this clone itself: Other DNA sequences in this specimen translate into the identical CDR3. The V and J genes are TRBV7-9 and TRBJ1-1; D not certain. V was clipped by 5 bases and J by 5 bases, with 9 bases between them. CDR3 length equals 12 residues. Germline V CDR1 and CDR2: SEHNR, FQNEAQ (reference sequence). The CDR3 coding sequence is TGTGCCAGCAGCGGAGGGAAGACTGAAGCTTTCTTT. It codes for CASSGGKTEAFF. The full variable domain, with the rest looked up from reference TRBV7-9 and TRBJ1-1, is DTGVSQNPRHKITKRGQNVTFRCDPISEHNRLYWYRQTLGQGPEFLTYFQNEAQLEKSRLLSDRFSAERPKGSFSTLEIQRTEQGDSAMYLCASSGGKTEAFFGQGTRLTVV.

This chain uses TRBV4-1 with TRBJ2-2; 8 bases match TRBD1. Losses at the gene ends were 2 bases for V and 6 bases for J; bases not matched to a gene: 5. CDR3 length: 15 residues. Germline lookup yields CDR1 MGHRA and CDR2 YSYEKL. The CDR3 bases are TGCGCCAGCAGCCAAATAACCAGGGGGCCCGGGGAGCTGTTTTTT. It encodes CASSQITRGPGELFF.

CDR3 bases: TGTGCCAGCAGTTTATACCGTGGAGGGGATCAGCCCCAGCATTTT. Translation gives CASSLYRGGDQPQHF. This chain joins TRBV28 and TRBJ1-5; D might be TRBD1 (5 bases). The CDR3 spans 15 residues. Trimming took 1 base from V and 5 from J, leaving 12 bases between them. Germline V gene sequence: CDR1 MDHEN, CDR2 SYDVKM.

This clone was observed once. V is TRBV25-1 and J is TRBJ2-5, with 7 bases fitting TRBD2. The germline CDR1 and CDR2 sequences are MGHDK and SYGVNS. The CDR3 spans 15 residues. V gave up 3 bases and J gave up 3 bases; unmatched junction bases: 7. CDR3 region: CASSDPGTTEETQYF. In DNA, the CDR3 is TGTGCCAGCAGTGACCCCGGGACTACCGAAGAGACCCAGTACTTC.

The chain has TRBV6-1 and TRBJ1-2; D perhaps matches TRBD1 (5 bases). Germline loops: CDR1 MNHNS, CDR2 SASEGT. The CDR3 runs 14 residues. Between the trimmed V and J ends, which lost 4 bases and 14 bases, there was a span of 23 bases. Written as DNA, the CDR3 is TGTGCCAGCAGTGCGCTTGGGACGCAGGATCTAGCTACCTTC. It specifies CASSALGTQDLATF.

The chain carries TRBV4-1 and TRBJ1-1; the D is unclear. Germline CDR1 MGHRA, CDR2 YSYEKL. Between the trimmed V and J ends, which lost 5 bases and 2 bases, there was a span of 3 bases. CDR3 length: 11 residues. This CDR3 is CASSFNTEAFF. In DNA, the CDR3 is TGCGCCAGCAGCTTTAACACTGAAGCTTTCTTT.

Points on this clone: Other DNA sequences from this sample encode an identical CDR3 as well. The chain carries TRBV19 and TRBJ2-1; D may be TRBD1 or TRBD2 (5 bases each). The germline V gene encodes CDR1 LNHDA and CDR2 SQIVND (reference sequence). The CDR3 consists of 13 residues. V was cut by 2 bases and J by 5 bases, with 7 bases left in between. The CDR3 coding sequence is TGTGCCAGTAGTATAAGAGGGGACAATGAGCAGTTCTTC. Translated: CASSIRGDNEQFF.

This sequence joins TRBV11-2 and TRBJ2-3; TRBD2 agrees at 9 bases. CDR1 and CDR2 (germline): SGHAT, FQNNGV. The CDR3 loop spans 16 amino acids. J was trimmed by 12 bases and V by 1 base; bases with no gene match: 14. In nucleotides, the CDR3 is TGTGCCAGCAGCTTAGGAACCGGGACTAGCATCCTCCCTCAGTATTTT. It translates to CASSLGTGTSILPQYF.

This clone has just one count. The V gene is TRBV10-2, the J gene TRBJ1-1, with 10 bases identical to TRBD1. This CDR3 has 13 residues. The ends lost 10 bases at V and 4 bases at J; junction bases unmatched: 6. Germline values: CDR1 WSHSY, CDR2 SAAADI. The CDR3 region is CATRQGAITEAFF. CDR3 coding DNA: TGCGCCACCCGACAGGGGGCAATCACTGAAGCTTTCTTT.